A selection of T cell receptor beta chains follows, all from one sample in a study of long-term antiretroviral therapy in people with HIV. TCRdb's table, derived via immunoSEQ multiplex PCR, lists solely in-frame clones and lacks some. The data contain under 45,000 clones, roughly four fifths of them seen just once; the ten biggest clones take up 5.5% to 8%. The sample consisted of unsorted PBMCs, taken 1 year after starting antiretroviral therapy. Every receptor here comes from a man between 18 and 35 years old with HIV. Both conserved end residues are part of each CDR3. Each record gives: V gene, CDR3 protein.

TRBV18 CASSPQGQETQYF
TRBV25-1 CASSETVRSTDTQYF
TRBV5-6 CASSPNRVLSSYEQYF
TRBV4-1 CASSQVGAASYEQYF
TRBV11-3 CASSDRVSYNEQFF
TRBV7-2 CASSLASFEYEQYF
TRBV7-9 CASSFDGTGWTDTQYF
TRBV5-1 CASSLGDSRYNEQFF
TRBV7-9 CASSSQGKGNEQFF
TRBV6-6 CASSYQTAGELFF
TRBV11-2 CASSLSLFYTGELFF
TRBV7-9 CASSSAIGSEGNIQYF
TRBV9 CASSVGQQGTEAFF
TRBV2 CASIGVGLSTEAFF
TRBV2 CASGSGTIHEQYF
TRBV4-3 CASSQAWGPRTGELFF
TRBV18 CASSRRADIQYF
TRBV27 CASSLSSGGTEAFF
TRBV14 CASSQVGDRLYNEQFF
TRBV12-5 CASGLELDQPQHF
TRBV28 CASSPGGLAGNEQFF
TRBV19 CASSMGWPGESYEQYF
TRBV27 CASSLWSPWTSGRVWEETQYF
TRBV10-3 CAISAPTGEEAFF
TRBV6-5 CASSQDRARYEAFF
TRBV5-8 CASSLEGTGYNEQFF
TRBV14 CASSQTGPNYGYTF
TRBV14 CASSQELNTEAFF
TRBV28 CASSSTLEREGRPSLYNEQFF
TRBV7-9 CASSITTSGAYEQYF
TRBV27 CASSLSRGFRGEQYF
TRBV19 CASSRTGRDTEAFF
TRBV27 CASSLRENTEAFF
TRBV27 CASSPLRIQAGTDTQYF
TRBV6-1 CASRNNGPQAQYF
TRBV19 CASDRGGVYGYTF
TRBV9 CASSVRLAGFDEQFF
TRBV9 CASSAEVWGKETQYF
TRBV4-3 CASSQSLGGSFTDTQYF
TRBV7-9 CASSLSREAFF
TRBV11-2 CASSLDSGGLRGYTF
TRBV2 CASKGLRGPPEQFF
TRBV9 CASSREGTSGSNEQFF
TRBV6-6 CASSYTDTEAFF
TRBV5-4 CASSGGNEQFF